This TCR beta chain was profiled in a study of blood T cell repertoires in COVID-19. Study at large: The analysed material was cDNA or gDNA that came from T cells, B-cell-depleted T cells, or PBMCs.

TCRdb keeps only in-frame clones here, not all; method: immunoSEQ multiplex PCR. The sample lists 120,000 to 150,000 clones, over 75% seen once, with approximately 8% in the top ten. A Seattle source enrolled patients during active infection and followed them longitudinally. Trimming stripped 4 bases from V and 0 bases from J, with 11 bases between. The CDR3 loop spans 15 amino acids. Germline loops: CDR1 SGHTS, CDR2 YDEGEE. The TCR originated in a woman aged 55-75 years with COVID-19, enrolled during active disease. The chain employs TRBV5-8 and TRBJ2-1, with a tentative D call TRBD1 (5 bases). Sequenced sample: peripheral blood. In nucleotides, the CDR3 is TGTGCCAGCAGCCGGCAGGGCCTCTCCTACAATGAGCAGTTCTTC. Encoded protein: CASSRQGLSYNEQFF.